The source of this T cell receptor beta chain is a study of blood T cells in healthy people across ages. Across the study: Capture via template switching afforded approximately one barcoded beta molecule per two T cells.

It was with a sample-barcoded 5' primer and a J-beta primer mix that a second PCR of about 7 to 12 cycles was run. Every cDNA molecule carried a tag from a template-switch adaptor bearing 12 random nucleotides. Paired-end reads containing CDR3 totaled no fewer than 2.5 million for each sample. MiXCR, applied by TCRdb to the 5' RACE reads, yields one record per CDR3 protein. The data hold 540,000 or so distinct CDR3 sequences, with 25% to 30% observed a single time. V shed 5 bases and J 6 bases; nucleotides not matched to a gene: 10. This CDR3 is 16 amino acids long. Germline-derived CDR1 and CDR2 are SGHTA and FQGNSA. Broader study findings: When one million T cells were used, diversity estimates were thought to be underestimates.

As regards this clonotype: Its antigen is undetermined.

The clonotype comes from a woman aged 70-85 years in good health. The rearrangement links TRBV7-2 to TRBJ1-5, with TRBD1 identical over 10 bases. Material for sequencing was blood. CDR3 coding DNA: TGTGCCAGCAGCCCACCGGGACAGGGGAGGGGTCAGCCCCAGCATTTT. Protein: CASSPPGQGRGQPQHF.